This TCR beta chain was captured in a study of cytomegalovirus exposure and HLA in healthy donors (TCRdb year 2017). Context from the whole study: According to an earlier analysis of a few hundred of the donors, about 170 million T cells yielded roughly 110 million unique TCR beta sequences and less than 300 Gb of sequence data. To predict cytomegalovirus infection status, the study brought together high-throughput TCR immunosequencing, statistical association of individual TCRs with disease status, and machine learning. The study was designed to test whether signatures of past pathogen exposure could be identified by cataloging public T cell receptors. Among the roughly 410 genotyped donors, roughly 80% belonged to the genetic ancestry cluster associated with self-reported Caucasian donors. Alongside the repertoire data, information on donor age, sex, ethnicity and CMV serostatus was compiled. Rather than drawing on any new phenotypic data, the later analysis identified candidate immune exposures from TCR beta sequences and the way those sequences occurred across donors. HLA typing included class I and class II loci at four-digit resolution. Using immunosequencing, the study profiled T cell repertoires from around 670 subjects and related those repertoires to cytomegalovirus serostatus. In a later analysis, previously published TCR beta repertoires from about 640 donors were re-analyzed and high-resolution HLA genotyping was added so that TCR occurrence patterns could be studied. Among some 400 genotyped donors of the cohort, an average of around 250,000 unique TCR beta nucleotide sequences was sequenced per donor, of which approximately 19% were non-productive. A later genetic analysis took genome-wide SNP genotypes for about three fifths of the 666 donors and used that subset as a discovery cohort. Four to six DR-DQ haplotypes were handled as single units for association and clustering, since linkage in the cohort was strong. Along with the approximately 600-subject first cohort, a separate validation cohort of around 120 different subjects was used. All discovery cohort repertoires had been generated using a single sequencing platform. The number of donors typed differed by locus, with 629-630 for A, B, C, DRB1 and DQB1, around 500 for DQA1, 600 to 610 for DPA1, and some 470 for DPB1. An early release that covered fewer than 750 HLA-typed donors contained about 300 gigabases of sequencing data and around 80 million unique TCR sequences. An earlier analysis of 587 of the donors applied high-throughput TCR beta sequencing to assess whether each TCR beta V gene segment acted as functional or pseudogenic.

Between the V and J ends, shortened by 2 bases and 2 bases respectively, the junction contains 9 bases. In the germline V gene, CDR1 corresponds to SGHRS and CDR2 to YFSETQ. There are 14 amino acids in the CDR3, from cysteine to phenylalanine inclusive. The entry retains the CDR3 DNA only, 42 bases that are in frame from base 1. In total, approximately 700 healthy bone marrow donors made up the cohort. At the time of sampling, all cohort members were nominally healthy, though unrecorded immune exposures were likely present. The donor tested CMV seropositive and was one of the 289 seropositive cohort members. Every donor gave a peripheral blood sample, and the peripheral blood mononuclear cells from that sample were used for TCR beta sequencing. Genomic DNA extraction from the blood cell samples was performed with the Qiagen DNeasy Blood Extraction Kit. Libraries were prepared through the immunoSEQ multiplex PCR assay. A mixture of 60 forward primers for TCR Vbeta segments and 13 reverse primers for TCR Jbeta segments was used in the multiplex PCR. The CDR3 region of rearranged TCR beta genes was amplified from genomic DNA with a multiplex PCR assay. Amplified TCR beta libraries were sequenced as 87-base-pair reads on the Illumina HiSeq System. The authors' analysis ran thus. A later analysis tallied around 87 million unique TCR beta chains across the 666 repertoires, and around 9.9 million of those chains were shared by two or more donors. A nearest-neighbor algorithm error-corrected the raw reads and collapsed the reads into unique sequences, merging closely related sequences to remove PCR and sequencing errors. To assign V, D and J gene segments, CDR3 sequences were aligned to IMGT reference sequences. For a sequence to be retained, a match of at least six nucleotides to both a V gene segment and a J gene segment was required. Rearrangements were called productive when the CDR3 lacked stop codons and stayed in frame with V and J; all others were non-productive. CDR3 was defined by IMGT convention, running from the second conserved V-encoded cysteine to the conserved J-encoded phenylalanine. In an earlier analysis of just under 600 of the donors, sequences lacking an unambiguous match to a single V gene segment were excluded. An earlier analysis of almost 600 of the donors classified V segments as functional when productive rearrangements were above 56.7% and as segregating when the standard deviation between donors was above 5%. To diagnose cytomegalovirus status from the catalog of TCR beta chain sequences, a statistical classification framework was built. In a later analysis, V and J genes were assigned by comparing TCR nucleotide sequences against IMGT/GENE-DB human TR gene sequences. In a later analysis, CDR3 sequences and most-parsimonious VDJ recombination scenarios were assigned using the TCRdist pipeline. In a later analysis, every TCR beta chain was defined by the combination of its CDR3 amino acid sequence and its V-gene family, and reads without a unique V-gene family were dropped. As a way to deal with suspected cross-contamination and a sequencing artifact, a later analysis dropped nearly 600 nucleotide sequences that were highly shared and had low generation probability. A later analysis calculated a clonal expansion index for each public chain from normalized within-repertoire ranks of inferred template counts. Generation probabilities in a later analysis came from a VDJ recombination model fitted to out-of-frame rearrangements, and those results were checked against IGoR. In a later analysis, hypergeometric tests were used to score TCR-TCR, TCR-HLA and TCR-CMV co-occurrence, with a repertoire-size bias correction applied to TCR pairs. In a later analysis, false discovery rates were estimated by permuting HLA or CMV assignments 20 times. In a later analysis, co-occurring TCRs were grouped using DBSCAN, and TCRdist sequence similarity was added for clustering within HLA-allele-positive subsets. For co-occurrence clustering, repertoires with fewer than 30,000 or more than 120,000 public chains were excluded, along with roughly 5 repertoires with anomalous nucleotide sharing. Entries here come from immuneACCESS through TCRdb and include only in-frame sequences with V and J called. Some clones fail to appear in such tables; in the studies checked, an unresolved V gene covers under half of the shortfall, and the cause of the remainder is unknown. The V and J calls and clone size were taken over from that table, and D and trimming were inferred from the DNA. The sample data list 55,000 to 80,000 clones, and roughly 76% of these were observed just once. Approximately 7.8% of the sample is held by the ten biggest clonotypes.

The research as a whole found: Because HLA typing was unavailable for some donors at each locus, only the typed subset was used in association tests. Presence/absence analyses assumed roughly uniform sequencing depth across donors, an assumption that may not hold. Cytomegalovirus status was reported to be diagnosed by the classifier with high specificity and sensitivity in both the original and validation cohorts. Only TCR beta chains were sequenced in this cohort, and the absence of alpha or paired-chain data limited detectable features. The study gave a list of roughly 150 TCR beta chains associated with cytomegalovirus. V-gene and J-gene trimming of TCR beta chains was associated with a missense DCLRE1C variant in a later genetic analysis, and the association was replicated in an independent cohort. According to a later genetic analysis, donors in an Asian-associated ancestry cluster had fewer N-insertions in productive TCRs than the roughly 670-donor mean. When HLA alleles, especially DR and DQ, strongly co-occurred, attributing TCR associations to individual alleles was difficult. In an earlier analysis of around 500 of the donors, most TCR beta V segments appeared in productive rearrangements about 90% or about 30% of the time, broadly matching IMGT annotations. A later analysis found that HLA-associated TCR beta chains were more clonally expanded and had lower generation probabilities than equally common non-associated chains. Because the 87-base-pair reads could not distinguish some IMGT-functional V segments, including TRBV6-2 and TRBV6-3, those segments were excluded. According to a later analysis, TCR association rates differed among HLA loci, with DRB1 alleles showing the most associated TCRs and HLA-C alleles showing the fewest. According to the authors, the approach could potentially be generalized to other disease states and immunological phenotypes. Linkage disequilibrium might explain the correlated functional status among segregating V segments, but an unknown experimental factor could not be ruled out. A later analysis reported that several top co-occurrence clusters appeared linked to parvovirus B19, influenza, CMV and Epstein-Barr virus. A cluster of highly shared sequence variants was judged likely to be a technical artifact of the sequencing pipeline. Because counts were too low, about 18 rarely observed V segments, including chromosome 9 orphons, were excluded from the earlier analysis of several hundred of the donors. Most CMV-associated TCR beta chains appeared to be HLA-restricted in a later analysis, and the HLA associations seemed to be driven largely by CMV exposure. Immune exposure information for the cohort was limited to CMV serostatus. A later analysis associated about 16,000 TCR beta sequences with specific HLA alleles at a false discovery rate of 0.05. A further reported finding was that TCR beta sequences accurately predicted the HLA-A and HLA-B alleles for most subjects in the first cohort. In vitro tests confirmed that three of the cytomegalovirus-associated TCR beta chains recognize cytomegalovirus antigens. While some public TCRs were present in many individuals, most TCR sequences turned up only very rarely across donors.

On this clone itself: Its antigen is unknown. The sample holds no much larger clone one base away, and base qualities are not on file.

Sequencing was done on a sample of PBMCs. This sequence originates from a man in his sixties in good health and CMV-seropositive. The chain is assembled from TRBV5-1 and TRBJ2-3; possibly the D gene is TRBD2, per 6 matching bases. The nucleotide sequence is given as TGCGCCAGCAGCTTAGGGGAGGTCACAGATACGCAGTATTTT. It encodes CASSLGEVTDTQYF.